The source of this T cell receptor (beta chain) is a study of shared clonotypes between healthy human individuals. Germline lookup yields CDR1 SEHNR and CDR2 FQNEAQ (reference sequence). The CDR3 has 17 residues. Trimming at V came to 3 bases and at J to 2 bases, leaving 7 bases not matched to a gene. As processed by the authors: From ImmunoSEQ came sequences covering only the junction and carrying no quality scores, so filtering differed. Produced via immunoSEQ multiplex PCR; TCRdb's table is partial and in-frame only. That table furnishes V, J and clone size, whereas the DNA furnished D and trimming. In the table there are about 2.4 million clones, 90% to 95% of which are singletons.

This clonotype was obtained from a man younger than 35 in good health. The source material was naive CD4+ T cells sorted from blood. Subset noted: CD45RA+ positively selected. The rearrangement joins TRBV7-9 to TRBJ1-3; the match to TRBD1 covers 10 bases. The CDR3 loop reads CASSFLPGQGTGNTIYF. The DNA for the CDR3 is TGTGCCAGCAGCTTTCTTCCGGGACAGGGGACTGGAAACACCATATATTTT.